The 32 T cell receptor beta chains listed next were all sequenced from one sample in a study of PD-L1 blockade in urothelial cancer. Time point denoted: peripheral blood 6 weeks after treatment start. Produced via immunoSEQ multiplex PCR; TCRdb's table is partial and in-frame only. The data show about 91,000 clones, with less than 90% seen just once and approximately 8.4% held by the top ten. Sequencing was performed on PBMCs, taken around atezolizumab (anti-PD-L1) treatment. The receptors originated from a man in his 70s with urothelial cancer.

This clone was detected only once. V and J are TRBV7-9 and TRBJ1-2; 7 bases fit TRBD1. Germline values: CDR1 SEHNR, CDR2 FQNEAQ (reference sequence). This CDR3 is 15 amino acids long. V shed 6 bases and J 0 bases; nucleotides not matched to a gene: 7. The CDR3 sequence is CASRTGPDSNYGYTF. Here the CDR3 DNA reads TGTGCCAGCAGGACAGGGCCAGATTCTAACTATGGCTACACCTTC.

The chain couples TRBV10-3 to TRBJ1-4; tentative D call: TRBD1 (6 bases). Between the trimmed V and J ends, which lost 5 bases and 10 bases, there was a span of 17 bases. Germline V CDR1 and CDR2: ENHRY, SYGVKD. The CDR3 is 14 residues long. The CDR3 nucleotides read TGTGCCATCAGTCCAGCCCGCGAAGGGGGAAAACTGTTTTTT. This codes for CAISPAREGGKLFF.

The J gene is TRBJ1-1, the V gene TRBV5-6; 11 bases fit TRBD1. Germline V lookup: CDR1 SGHDT, CDR2 YYEEEE. V shed 3 bases, J shed 0 bases, and the junction held 7 bases outside the gene matches. The CDR3 length is 17 residues. The CDR3 region is CASSWGQGVLMNTEAFF. The CDR3 DNA sequence: TGTGCCAGCAGCTGGGGACAGGGGGTCCTCATGAACACTGAAGCTTTCTTT.

V gene TRBV19 combines with J gene TRBJ2-2, with 9 nucleotides matching TRBD1. Trimming at V came to 5 bases and at J to 2 bases, leaving 6 bases not matched to a gene. CDR1 is LNHDA and CDR2 is SQIVND in the germline V gene (reference sequence). The CDR3 sequence is 16 residues long. CDR3 protein: CASSLQGARNTGELFF. The CDR3, as DNA: TGTGCCAGTAGTCTACAGGGGGCCCGAAACACCGGGGAGCTGTTTTTT.

The sample holds a few counts of this clone. This chain joins TRBV6-5 and TRBJ1-2; a possible D gene is TRBD1 (5 bases). V shed 6 bases and J shed 8 bases, with 16 bases lying between them. The length of the CDR3 is 13 residues. The germline gives CDR1 MNHEY, CDR2 SVGAGI. The CDR3 is CASRKTGVGGYTF. CDR3 sequence (DNA): TGTGCCAGCAGGAAAACAGGAGTAGGGGGCTACACCTTC.

The J gene is TRBJ2-3, the V gene TRBV9; the D gene is possibly TRBD1 (6 bases). The CDR3 consists of 15 residues. Germline V gene data show CDR1 as SGDLS and CDR2 as YYNGEE. The V gene lost 6 bases and the J gene lost 0 bases, with 14 bases spanning the gap. CDR3 amino acids: CASTPGTTSTDTQYF. DNA of the CDR3: TGTGCCAGCACCCCCGGGACAACTAGCACAGATACGCAGTATTTT. Full variable domain (outside the CDR3, taken from reference TRBV9 and TRBJ2-3): DSGVTQTPKHLITATGQRVTLRCSPRSGDLSVYWYQQSLDQGLQFLIQYYNGEERAKGNILERFSAQQFPDLHSELNLSSLELGDSALYFCASTPGTTSTDTQYFGPGTRLTVL.

The chain uses TRBV5-5 and TRBJ1-2, with 10 nucleotides matching TRBD1. The CDR3 contains 14 residues. The junction had 10 bases not matched to a gene; V was cut back by 3 bases and J by 11 bases. Germline CDR1 and CDR2: SGHKS and YYEKEE (reference sequence). The CDR3 DNA follows: TGTGCCAGCAGCTCTCGTGTGGGACAGGGGCCGTACACCTTC. Its translation: CASSSRVGQGPYTF.

The V call is TRBV11-3, the J call TRBJ2-5; TRBD2 matches 12 bases. The ends lost 5 bases at V and 0 bases at J; junction bases unmatched: 4. CDR1 and CDR2 from the germline V gene are SGHNT and YENEEA. This CDR3 contains 16 residues. The CDR3 DNA reads TGTGCCAGCAGCCGACGGACTAGCGGGAACCAAGAGACCCAGTACTTC. This encodes CASSRRTSGNQETQYF.

This clone was detected only once. The genes are TRBV19 and TRBJ1-5; D is undetermined. Trimming cost V 4 bases and J 5 bases, with 6 bases left between them. CDR3 length equals 12 residues. Germline V gene sequence: CDR1 LNHDA, CDR2 SQIVND (reference sequence). CDR3 in amino acids: CASSTLYQPQHF. In DNA form, the CDR3 reads TGTGCCAGTAGTACTCTTTATCAGCCCCAGCATTTT. Full variable domain (rest looked up from reference TRBV19 and TRBJ1-5): DGGITQSPKYLFRKEGQNVTLSCEQNLNHDAMYWYRQDPGQGLRLIYYSQIVNDFQKGDIAEGYSVSREKKESFPLTVTSAQKNPTAFYLCASSTLYQPQHFGDGTRLSIL.

This clone has just a few counts. The rearrangement uses TRBV4-1 and TRBJ2-7, with 9 bases matching TRBD2. The CDR3 is 16 residues long. After removal of 2 bases from V and 3 bases from J, the junction contained 8 bases not matched to a gene. Germline V gene lookup returns CDR1 MGHRA and CDR2 YSYEKL. The CDR3 DNA sequence: TGCGCCAGCAGCCAAAGGAGCGGGGGGCTTTACTACGAGCAGTACTTC. Protein: CASSQRSGGLYYEQYF.

The V call is TRBV5-8, the J call TRBJ1-5; 8 bases are shared with TRBD1. This CDR3 comprises 15 residues. V gave up 2 bases and J gave up 5 bases; unmatched junction bases: 6. Germline V gene lookup returns CDR1 SGHTS and CDR2 YDEGEE. CDR3 loop: CASSLKYRGDQPQHF. The CDR3 nucleotides read TGTGCCAGCAGCTTAAAATACAGGGGGGATCAGCCCCAGCATTTT.

In the case of this clone: At the DNA level, this CDR3 is encoded by other sequences in the same sample as well. The V gene is TRBV4-3, the J gene TRBJ1-4; no clear D gene. Germline CDR1 and CDR2: LGHNA and YSLEER. The CDR3 consists of 15 residues. The V end was cut by 1 base, the J end by 3 bases, with 9 bases between. The CDR3 DNA is TGCGCCAGCAGCCAAGGCACTGGGCCTAATGAAAAACTGTTTTTT. Protein sequence: CASSQGTGPNEKLFF.

This chain links TRBV6-5 with TRBJ2-1; 9 positions agree with TRBD2. This CDR3 spans 15 amino acids. The ends lost 0 bases at V and 7 bases at J; junction bases unmatched: 4. Looked up from germline, CDR1 is MNHEY and CDR2 is SVGAGI. CDR3 region: CASSYSLAGRNEQFF. CDR3 nucleotide sequence: TGTGCCAGCAGTTACTCGCTAGCGGGAAGGAATGAGCAGTTCTTC.

The chain is built from TRBV7-2 and TRBJ2-1; 10 nucleotides agree with TRBD1. This CDR3 has 15 amino acids. Germline V gene lookup returns CDR1 SGHTA and CDR2 FQGNSA. V lost 4 bases to trimming and J lost 8 bases; unmatched junction nucleotides: 8. This CDR3 reads CASSSRDRGTHEQFF. CDR3 in DNA: TGTGCCAGCAGCTCCAGGGACAGGGGAACGCATGAGCAGTTCTTC.

The genes are TRBV7-9 and TRBJ2-7; a weak D match, TRBD1 (6 bases). The CDR3 runs to 14 residues. The germline V and J ends were trimmed by 0 bases and 4 bases, with 10 bases remaining between them. Germline CDR1 is SEHNR and CDR2 is FQNEAQ (reference sequence). The CDR3, as DNA: TGTGCCAGCAGCTTAGCGGGCGGACAGTACGAGCAGTACTTC. Its protein product is CASSLAGGQYEQYF.

The chain couples TRBV4-1 to TRBJ2-1; the D gene is possibly TRBD2 (6 bases). The V and J ends lost 0 bases and 4 bases respectively, with 16 bases between them. Per germline, CDR1 MGHRA and CDR2 YSYEKL. CDR3 size: 17 residues. CDR3 bases: TGCGCCAGCAGCCAAGAAGTAAACGTAGCGGCATACAATGAGCAGTTCTTC. Residues: CASSQEVNVAAYNEQFF.

The V gene is TRBV5-1, the J gene TRBJ2-2; weak D call: TRBD2 (5 bases). The germline V gene encodes CDR1 SGHRS and CDR2 YFSETQ. This CDR3 has 14 residues. Trimming took off 7 bases at V and 1 base at J, with 11 bases between the two ends. CDR3: CASGGWGNTGELFF. CDR3 nucleotides: TGCGCCAGCGGAGGATGGGGGAACACCGGGGAGCTGTTTTTT.

The genes are TRBV5-1 and TRBJ2-5; 9 bases line up with TRBD1. In germline, CDR1 is SGHRS, CDR2 YFSETQ. The CDR3 is 14 residues long. The junction had 4 bases not matched to a gene; V was cut back by 4 bases and J by 3 bases. As DNA, the CDR3 is TGCGCCAGCAGCCTAGGGGACAGGGAAGAGACCCAGTACTTC. As protein: CASSLGDREETQYF.

V and J are TRBV10-3 and TRBJ2-1, with 9 bases lining up with TRBD2. Trimming at V came to 0 bases and at J to 7 bases, leaving 10 bases not matched to a gene. CDR1 is ENHRY, CDR2 SYGVKD, per germline. The CDR3 runs to 17 residues. CDR3 region: CAISESGRAGGRNEQFF. The CDR3 DNA follows: TGTGCCATCAGTGAGTCGGGGCGAGCGGGAGGTCGGAATGAGCAGTTCTTC.

The V gene is TRBV7-9, the J gene TRBJ2-1; TRBD2 matches 14 bases. The V and J ends lost 1 base and 15 bases, in that order; junction bases with no gene match: 5. Germline assignment: CDR1 SEHNR and CDR2 FQNEAQ (reference sequence). CDR3 length equals 14 residues. This CDR3 reads CASSLEGTSGSLFF. For the CDR3, the DNA is TGTGCCAGCAGCTTAGAGGGGACTAGCGGGAGTTTGTTCTTC. Complete variable domain (other parts from reference TRBV7-9 and TRBJ2-1): DTGVSQNPRHKITKRGQNVTFRCDPISEHNRLYWYRQTLGQGPEFLTYFQNEAQLEKSRLLSDRFSAERPKGSFSTLEIQRTEQGDSAMYLCASSLEGTSGSLFFGPGTRLTVL.

This chain connects TRBV9 to TRBJ1-4; D call uncertain. V gave up 4 bases and J gave up 8 bases, with 12 bases separating them. Germline values: CDR1 SGDLS, CDR2 YYNGEE. The CDR3 consists of 13 residues. CDR3 sequence (DNA): TGTGCCAGCAGCATGGGGTCGGGGGAAAAACTGTTTTTT. It yields the protein CASSMGSGEKLFF.

The rearrangement joins TRBV10-3 to TRBJ1-6; 8 nucleotides agree with TRBD1. Germline V gives CDR1 ENHRY, CDR2 SYGVKD. The junction had 11 bases not matched to a gene; V was cut back by 6 bases and J by 7 bases. The CDR3 has 16 residues. In DNA, the CDR3 is TGTGCCATCAGGGCCGACAGGGGACAGTCAAATTCACCCCTCCACTTT. Its protein is CAIRADRGQSNSPLHF.

This clone was detected a few times. V is TRBV5-1 and J is TRBJ2-7; 7 bases agree with TRBD2. V shed 2 bases, J shed 6 bases, and the junction held 14 bases outside the gene matches. Germline CDR1 is SGHRS and CDR2 is YFSETQ. The CDR3 is 16 amino acids. The CDR3 spells CASSLESLAVGGEQYF. CDR3 sequence (DNA): TGCGCCAGCAGCTTAGAGTCCCTAGCGGTGGGTGGCGAGCAGTACTTC.

This clone came up a few times. V is TRBV5-4 and J is TRBJ1-1, with D unclear. The length of the CDR3 is 14 residues. CDR1 is SGHNT and CDR2 is YYREEE in the germline V gene (reference sequence). V dropped 0 bases and J dropped 1 base, with 7 bases sitting between them. For the CDR3, the DNA is TGTGCCAGCAGCTTGGTTGGCTCGAACACTGAAGCTTTCTTT. As protein: CASSLVGSNTEAFF.

J is TRBJ2-2 and V is TRBV2; 8 bases align to TRBD1. There are 13 residues in the CDR3. V shed 6 bases, J shed 5 bases, and the junction held 2 bases outside the gene matches. Germline-derived CDR1 and CDR2 are SNHLY and FYNNEI. This CDR3 is CASSRTGTGELFF. CDR3 sequence (DNA): TGTGCCAGCAGCCGGACAGGGACCGGGGAGCTGTTTTTT.

V usage is TRBV6-1 and J usage is TRBJ2-5; 9 bases match TRBD1. Germline CDR1 MNHNS, CDR2 SASEGT. This CDR3 comprises 14 residues. J gave up 1 base and V 4 bases, and 1 base lay outside the gene matches. CDR3 DNA: TGTGCCAGCAGTGTGACAGGGGGCCAAGAGACCCAGTACTTC. Protein: CASSVTGGQETQYF.

The gene calls are TRBV6-1 and TRBJ2-5, with D maybe TRBD2 (6 bases). This CDR3 spans 13 amino acids. Germline V gene lookup returns CDR1 MNHNS and CDR2 SASEGT. V was shortened by 6 bases and J by 5 bases, with 13 bases between the two germline ends. The CDR3, as DNA: TGTGCCAGCAGGTGGGCAGGAGGGGAGACCCAGTACTTC. Its translation: CASRWAGGETQYF.

The genes are TRBV5-1 and TRBJ2-3; 7 bases fit TRBD2. The CDR3 loop spans 16 amino acids. Germline-derived CDR1 and CDR2 are SGHRS and YFSETQ. Losses at the gene ends were 4 bases for V and 0 bases for J; bases not matched to a gene: 8. DNA for the CDR3: TGCGCCAGCAGCGTTACTAGCGAAGTGAGCACAGATACGCAGTATTTT. This sequence encodes CASSVTSEVSTDTQYF.

The chain employs TRBV5-5 and TRBJ1-5; D remains unclear. CDR1 and CDR2 from the germline V gene are SGHKS and YYEKEE (reference sequence). The V gene lost 0 bases and the J gene lost 4 bases, with 11 bases spanning the gap. The CDR3 extends over 15 amino acids. The chain's CDR3 is CASSLATAKNQPQHF. CDR3 DNA sequence: TGTGCCAGCAGCTTGGCAACAGCTAAAAATCAGCCCCAGCATTTT.

The V gene is TRBV27, the J gene TRBJ1-2, with 11 nucleotides matching TRBD1. This CDR3 contains 14 residues. Germline CDR1 and CDR2: MNHEY and SMNVEV (reference sequence). V lost 5 bases and J lost 7; bases outside the gene matches: 6. The CDR3 DNA reads as TGTGCCAGCAGTCCTGGACAGGGGGCAGGTGGCTACACCTTC. Its protein is CASSPGQGAGGYTF.

The chain links TRBV6-1 to TRBJ2-7, with D possibly being TRBD1 (5 bases). The germline gives CDR1 MNHNS, CDR2 SASEGT. This CDR3 spans 17 amino acids. Trimming cost V 2 bases and J 6 bases, with 23 bases left between them. DNA for the CDR3: TGTGCCAGCAGTGAACTGGGGCAGGGAAGCCTATCTCGCGAGCAGTACTTC. Amino acids: CASSELGQGSLSREQYF.

The chain joins TRBV4-2 to TRBJ2-5; TRBD2 matches at 9 bases. CDR3 length equals 16 residues. V shed 3 bases, J shed 3 bases, and the junction held 8 bases outside the gene matches. Germline V gives CDR1 LGHNA, CDR2 YNFKEQ. CDR3 sequence (DNA): TGTGCCAGCAGCCAGGTAGCGGGAGATGGCGAAGAGACCCAGTACTTC. The encoded protein is CASSQVAGDGEETQYF.